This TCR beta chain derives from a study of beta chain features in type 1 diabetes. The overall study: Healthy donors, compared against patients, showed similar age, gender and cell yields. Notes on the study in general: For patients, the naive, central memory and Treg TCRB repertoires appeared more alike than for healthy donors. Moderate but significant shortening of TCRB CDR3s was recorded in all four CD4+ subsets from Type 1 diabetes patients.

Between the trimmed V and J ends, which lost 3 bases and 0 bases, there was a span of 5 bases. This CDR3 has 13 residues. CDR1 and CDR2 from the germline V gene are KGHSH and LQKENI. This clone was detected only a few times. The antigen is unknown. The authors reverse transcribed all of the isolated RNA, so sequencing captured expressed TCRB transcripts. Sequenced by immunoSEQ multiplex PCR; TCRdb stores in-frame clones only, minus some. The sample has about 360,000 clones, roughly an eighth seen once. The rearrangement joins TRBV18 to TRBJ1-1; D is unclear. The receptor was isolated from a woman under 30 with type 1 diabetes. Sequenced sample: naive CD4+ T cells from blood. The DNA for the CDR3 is TGTGCCAGCTCACCCGGGGTGAACACTGAAGCTTTCTTT. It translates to CASSPGVNTEAFF.